The T cell receptor (beta chain) under discussion was sequenced for a study of T cells in Graves' hyperthyroidism and ophthalmopathy. Regarding the study as a whole: Through a model of 13 V-J features, ophthalmopathy was separated from stable hyperthyroidism.

This clonotype occurred a few times. The antigen is not known. Participants, patients aged 18 to 65, had newly diagnosed hyperthyroidism with a duration under 2 months. Blood was sampled at initial diagnosis of hyperthyroidism, prior to onset of any ophthalmopathy symptoms. Regions amplified from RNA transcripts were the TCR beta CDR3 regions. The HTBI primer set drove a first-round RT-PCR of the TCR CDR3. TCRdb reprocessed the multiplex PCR reads with MiXCR, giving one entry per CDR3 protein. The repertoire holds 550,000 to 650,000 distinct CDR3 sequences, with more than 11% as singletons. The CDR3 covers 15 residues. The germline CDR1 and CDR2 sequences are DFQATT and SNEGSKA (reference sequence). V shed 5 bases, J shed 8 bases, and the junction held 8 bases outside the gene matches.

The source material was blood. This receptor was identified in a woman under 40 with Graves' hyperthyroidism that later progressed to Graves' ophthalmopathy. The chain links TRBV20-1 to TRBJ2-1, with 14 bases matching TRBD2. The CDR3 loop reads CSAYETSGRGHEQFF. The CDR3 DNA is TGCAGTGCTTACGAGACTAGCGGGAGGGGCCATGAGCAGTTCTTC.